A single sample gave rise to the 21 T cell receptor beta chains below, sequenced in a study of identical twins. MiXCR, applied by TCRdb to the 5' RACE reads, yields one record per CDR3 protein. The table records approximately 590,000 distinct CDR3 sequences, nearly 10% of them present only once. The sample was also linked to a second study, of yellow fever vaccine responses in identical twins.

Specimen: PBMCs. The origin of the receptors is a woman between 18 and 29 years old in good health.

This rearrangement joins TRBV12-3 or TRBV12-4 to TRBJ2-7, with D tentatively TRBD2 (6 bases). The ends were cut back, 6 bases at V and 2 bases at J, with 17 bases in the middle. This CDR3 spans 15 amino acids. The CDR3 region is CASSALATNPYEQYF. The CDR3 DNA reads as TGTGCCAGCAGCGCTCTAGCGACTAACCCCTACGAGCAGTACTTC.

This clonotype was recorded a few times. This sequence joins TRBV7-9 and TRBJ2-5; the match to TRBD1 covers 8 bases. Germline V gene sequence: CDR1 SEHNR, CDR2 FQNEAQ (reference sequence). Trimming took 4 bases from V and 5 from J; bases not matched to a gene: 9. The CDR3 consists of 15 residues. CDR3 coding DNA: TGTGCCAGCAGCTCCGGACAGGGTGCCTGGGAGACCCAGTACTTC. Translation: CASSSGQGAWETQYF.

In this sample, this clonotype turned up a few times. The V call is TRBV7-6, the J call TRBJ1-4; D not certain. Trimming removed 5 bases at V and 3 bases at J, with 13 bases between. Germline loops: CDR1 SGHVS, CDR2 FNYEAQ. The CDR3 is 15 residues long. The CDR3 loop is CASSPRARPNEKLFF. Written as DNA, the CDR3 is TGTGCCAGCAGCCCTCGTGCCAGACCTAATGAAAAACTGTTTTTT.

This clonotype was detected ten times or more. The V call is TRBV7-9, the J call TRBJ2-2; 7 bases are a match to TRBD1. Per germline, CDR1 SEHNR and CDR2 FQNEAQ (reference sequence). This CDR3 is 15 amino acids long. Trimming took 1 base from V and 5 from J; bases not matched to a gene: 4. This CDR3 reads CASSLGGGTTGELFF. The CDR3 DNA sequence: TGTGCCAGCAGCTTAGGAGGGGGCACAACCGGGGAGCTGTTTTTT.

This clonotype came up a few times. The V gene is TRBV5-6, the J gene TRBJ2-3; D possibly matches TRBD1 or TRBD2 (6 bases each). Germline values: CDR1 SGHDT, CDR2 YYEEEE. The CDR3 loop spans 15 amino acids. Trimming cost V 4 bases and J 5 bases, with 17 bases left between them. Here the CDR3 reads CASSLGRGGGDTQYF. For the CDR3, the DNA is TGTGCCAGCAGCCTTGGGAGAGGAGGGGGAGATACGCAGTATTTT.

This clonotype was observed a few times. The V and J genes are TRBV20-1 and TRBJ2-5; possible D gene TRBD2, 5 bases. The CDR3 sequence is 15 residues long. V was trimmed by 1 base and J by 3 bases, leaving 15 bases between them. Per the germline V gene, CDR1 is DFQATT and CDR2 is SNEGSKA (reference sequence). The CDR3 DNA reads TGCAGTGCTAGAGCCGGCGGACTCAAAAAAGAGACCCAGTACTTC. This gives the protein CSARAGGLKKETQYF.

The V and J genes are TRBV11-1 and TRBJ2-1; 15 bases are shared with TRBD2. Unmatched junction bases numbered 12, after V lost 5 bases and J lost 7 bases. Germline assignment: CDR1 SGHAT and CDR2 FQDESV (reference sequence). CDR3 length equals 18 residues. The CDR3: CASSSRTSGGALWNEQFF. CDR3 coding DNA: TGTGCCAGCAGCAGCCGGACTAGCGGGGGGGCCCTGTGGAATGAGCAGTTCTTC.

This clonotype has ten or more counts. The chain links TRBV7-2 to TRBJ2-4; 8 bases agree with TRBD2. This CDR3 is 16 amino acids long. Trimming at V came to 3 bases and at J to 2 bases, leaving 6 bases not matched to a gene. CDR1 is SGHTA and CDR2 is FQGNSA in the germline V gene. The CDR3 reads CASSFGREESKNIQYF. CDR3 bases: TGTGCCAGCAGCTTTGGGCGGGAGGAATCCAAAAACATTCAGTACTTC.

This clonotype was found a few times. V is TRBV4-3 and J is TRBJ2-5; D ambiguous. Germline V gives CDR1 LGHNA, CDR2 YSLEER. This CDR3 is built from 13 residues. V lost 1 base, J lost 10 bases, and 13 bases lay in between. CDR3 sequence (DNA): TGCGCCAGCAGCCAAGCTTTAGCCGGGTTCCAGTACTTC. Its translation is CASSQALAGFQYF.

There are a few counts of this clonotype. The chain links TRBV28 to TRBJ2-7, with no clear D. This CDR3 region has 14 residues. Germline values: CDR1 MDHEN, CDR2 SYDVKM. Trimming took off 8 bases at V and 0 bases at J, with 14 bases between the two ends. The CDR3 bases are TGTGCCAGCGGCTCGCATCACAGCTCCTACGAGCAGTACTTC. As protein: CASGSHHSSYEQYF.

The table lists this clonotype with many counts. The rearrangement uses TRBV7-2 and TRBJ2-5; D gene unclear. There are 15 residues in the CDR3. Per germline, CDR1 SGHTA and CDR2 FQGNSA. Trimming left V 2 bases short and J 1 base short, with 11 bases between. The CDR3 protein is CASSLWLMGQETQYF. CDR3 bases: TGTGCCAGCAGCTTATGGCTAATGGGCCAAGAGACCCAGTACTTC.

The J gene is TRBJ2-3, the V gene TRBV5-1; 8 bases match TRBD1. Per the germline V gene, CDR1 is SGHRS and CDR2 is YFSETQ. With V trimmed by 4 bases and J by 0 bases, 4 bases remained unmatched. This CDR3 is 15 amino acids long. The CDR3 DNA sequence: TGCGCCAGCAGCCCGGGACAGGCTAGCACAGATACGCAGTATTTT. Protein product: CASSPGQASTDTQYF.

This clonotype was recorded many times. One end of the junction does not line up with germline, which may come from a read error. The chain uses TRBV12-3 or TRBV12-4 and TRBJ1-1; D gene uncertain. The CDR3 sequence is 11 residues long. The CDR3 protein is CASGFHTEAFF. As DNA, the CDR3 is TGTGCCAGCGGTTTTCACACTGAAGCTTTCTTT.

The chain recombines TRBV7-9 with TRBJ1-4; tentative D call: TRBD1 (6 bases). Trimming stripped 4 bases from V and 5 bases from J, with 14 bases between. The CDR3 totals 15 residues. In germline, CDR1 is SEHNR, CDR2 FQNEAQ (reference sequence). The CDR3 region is CASSSTGYPNEKLFF. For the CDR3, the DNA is TGTGCCAGCAGCTCCACAGGGTACCCAAATGAAAAACTGTTTTTT.

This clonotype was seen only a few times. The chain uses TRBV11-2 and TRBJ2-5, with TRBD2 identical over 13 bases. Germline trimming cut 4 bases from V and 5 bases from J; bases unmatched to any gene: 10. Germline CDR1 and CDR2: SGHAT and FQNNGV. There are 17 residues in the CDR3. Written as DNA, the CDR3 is TGTGCCAGCAGCTCCCCAACTAGCGGGGGGGCCTGGGAGACCCAGTACTTC. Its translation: CASSSPTSGGAWETQYF.

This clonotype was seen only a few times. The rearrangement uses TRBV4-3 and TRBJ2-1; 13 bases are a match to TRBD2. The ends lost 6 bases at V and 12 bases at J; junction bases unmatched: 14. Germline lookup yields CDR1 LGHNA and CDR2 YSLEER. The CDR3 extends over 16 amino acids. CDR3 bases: TGCGCCAGCAGTCAAACATCACTAGCGGGAGGGGGTGGGCAGTTCTTC. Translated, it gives CASSQTSLAGGGGQFF.

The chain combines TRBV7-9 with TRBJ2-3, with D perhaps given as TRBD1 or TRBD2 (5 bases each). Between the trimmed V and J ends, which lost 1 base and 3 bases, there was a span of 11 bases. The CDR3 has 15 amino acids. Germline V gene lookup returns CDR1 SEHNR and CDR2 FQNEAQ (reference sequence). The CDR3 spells CASSLDSGRTDTQYF. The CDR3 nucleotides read TGTGCCAGCAGCTTAGATTCAGGGAGAACAGATACGCAGTATTTT. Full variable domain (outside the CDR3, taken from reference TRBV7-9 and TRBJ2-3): DTGVSQNPRHKITKRGQNVTFRCDPISEHNRLYWYRQTLGQGPEFLTYFQNEAQLEKSRLLSDRFSAERPKGSFSTLEIQRTEQGDSAMYLCASSLDSGRTDTQYFGPGTRLTVL.

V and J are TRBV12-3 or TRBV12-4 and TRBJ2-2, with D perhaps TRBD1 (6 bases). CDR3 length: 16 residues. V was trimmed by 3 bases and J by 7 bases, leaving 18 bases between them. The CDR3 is CASSFRQERARGELFF. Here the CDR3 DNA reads TGTGCCAGCAGTTTCCGACAGGAGAGAGCTCGCGGGGAGCTGTTTTTT.

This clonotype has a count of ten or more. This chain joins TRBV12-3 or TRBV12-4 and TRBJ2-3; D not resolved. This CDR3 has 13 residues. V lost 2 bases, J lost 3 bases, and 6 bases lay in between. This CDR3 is CASSLIVTDTQYF. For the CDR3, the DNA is TGTGCCAGCAGTTTAATTGTGACAGATACGCAGTATTTT.

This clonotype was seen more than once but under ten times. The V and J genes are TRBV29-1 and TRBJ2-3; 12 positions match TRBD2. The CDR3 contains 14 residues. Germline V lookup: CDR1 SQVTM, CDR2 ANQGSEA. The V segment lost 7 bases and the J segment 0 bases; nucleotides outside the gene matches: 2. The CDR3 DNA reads TGCAGCGCGACTAGCGGGAGTAGCACAGATACGCAGTATTTT. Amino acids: CSATSGSSTDTQYF.

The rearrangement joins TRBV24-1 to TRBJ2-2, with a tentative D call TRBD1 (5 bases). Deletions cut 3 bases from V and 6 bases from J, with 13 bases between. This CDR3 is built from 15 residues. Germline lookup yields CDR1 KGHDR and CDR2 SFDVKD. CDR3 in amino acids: CATSDHTREAGELFF. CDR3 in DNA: TGTGCCACCAGTGATCACACCAGGGAAGCCGGGGAGCTGTTTTTT.